This T cell receptor (beta chain) appears in the sequencing data of a study of tumor-infiltrating lymphocytes in oesophageal squamous cell carcinoma. Using its own MiXCR run on the PCR reads, TCRdb lists one record per CDR3 protein. The table includes 9,500 to 13,000 distinct CDR3 sequences, 58% detected once. Germline trimming cut 0 bases from V and 2 bases from J; bases unmatched to any gene: 5. The CDR3 is 16 amino acids. Germline V gene lookup returns CDR1 SGHTA and CDR2 FQGNSA. The chain couples TRBV7-2 to TRBJ2-5; TRBD2 aligns across 8 bases. The specimen was esophageal tumor tissue. The clonotype comes from a female donor with esophageal squamous cell carcinoma. CDR3 in DNA: TGTGCCAGCAGCTTAGCGTGGCTAGCGGGTCAAGAGACCCAGTACTTC. Its protein is CASSLAWLAGQETQYF.